This TCR beta chain was identified in a study of blood T cell repertoires in COVID-19. Using immunoSEQ multiplex PCR, the repertoire was profiled, and TCRdb retains in-frame clones only, with some absent. The table has around 250,000 clones, 70% to 85% seen once. Trimming removed 0 bases at V and 1 base at J, with 7 bases between. Germline-derived CDR1 and CDR2 are SGDLS and YYNGEE. The CDR3 has 14 amino acids. The source material was peripheral blood. The genes are TRBV9 and TRBJ1-2; no clear D gene. The TCR was taken from a woman at least 80 years old with acute or convalescent COVID-19. As DNA, the CDR3 is TGTGCCAGCAGCGTAGCTCCAGATAACTATGGCTACACCTTC. It is translated as CASSVAPDNYGYTF. Full variable domain (rest looked up from reference TRBV9 and TRBJ1-2): DSGVTQTPKHLITATGQRVTLRCSPRSGDLSVYWYQQSLDQGLQFLIQYYNGEERAKGNILERFSAQQFPDLHSELNLSSLELGDSALYFCASSVAPDNYGYTFGSGTRLTVV.